The entry below gives a single T cell receptor beta chain sequence along with its context. This sample is drawn from a study of blood T cell repertoires in COVID-19. Study overall: Some COVID-19 samples were acute and others convalescent; all came from the United States, Italy and Spain.

Assay used: immunoSEQ multiplex PCR; TCRdb lists only in-frame clones, some missing. The table shows 50,000 to 60,000 clones, with roughly nine tenths occurring only once. The CDR3 sequence is 17 residues long. Germline CDR1 and CDR2: SGHAT and FQNNGV. The V gene end was trimmed by 3 bases and the J gene end by 7 bases; junction bases not matched to a gene: 16. The source material was peripheral blood. The receptor comes from a man older than 75 with active or convalescent COVID-19. This chain joins TRBV11-2 and TRBJ2-7; 9 bases are a match to TRBD1. The CDR3: CASSLSPFRTGVEEQYF. As DNA, the CDR3 is TGTGCCAGCAGCTTGTCGCCATTTCGGACAGGGGTCGAAGAGCAGTACTTC.